A selection of T cell receptor beta chains follows, all from one sample in a study of T-cell reconstitution after alpha-beta-depleted transplantation in children. TCRdb recomputed calls from the PCR reads with MiXCR, one row per CDR3 protein. The sample has some 150,000 distinct CDR3 sequences; 8.8% are singletons. Material: PBMCs, mostly from graft donor cells, obtained 180 days after TCRalphabeta/CD19-depleted stem cell transplant. The receptors were sampled from a female patient aged 2 to 10 who had a stem cell transplant for congenital amegakaryocytic thrombocytopenia, so the T cells may come from the graft donor. The CDR3 runs from the conserved cysteine through the conserved F or W. A D gene is named only where the DNA matches it firmly. Clone sizes are given selectively: once, few, many, or a class where the clone is expanded.

abundance: NA; d_gene: TRBD2; v_gene: TRBV12-3/TRBV12-4; j_gene: TRBJ2-1; CDR3nt: TGTGCCAGCAGTTTAGTTTCGGGACTAAAATACAATGAGCAGTTCTTC; CDR3aa: CASSLVSGLKYNEQFF
abundance: many; d_gene: NA; v_gene: TRBV20-1; j_gene: TRBJ2-5; CDR3nt: TGCAGTGCTAGGGGTTTAGAGACCCAGTACTTC; CDR3aa: CSARGLETQYF
abundance: NA; d_gene: TRBD1; v_gene: TRBV7-9; j_gene: TRBJ1-2; CDR3nt: TGTGCCAGCAGCTACCATCCCTCGGGACAGAGCTATGGCTACACCTTC; CDR3aa: CASSYHPSGQSYGYTF
abundance: many; d_gene: NA; v_gene: TRBV20-1; j_gene: TRBJ2-7; CDR3nt: TGCAGTGCTAGAGATTTGGATTACGAGCAGTACTTC; CDR3aa: CSARDLDYEQYF
abundance: few; d_gene: NA; v_gene: TRBV7-8; j_gene: TRBJ2-7; CDR3nt: TGTGCCAGCAGCTTATTCCGGACGGAGACATACGAGCAGTACTTC; CDR3aa: CASSLFRTETYEQYF
abundance: NA; d_gene: NA; v_gene: TRBV7-9; j_gene: TRBJ1-5; CDR3nt: TGTGCCAGCAGCTCATCGATCGGCAATCAGCCCCAGCATTTT; CDR3aa: CASSSSIGNQPQHF
abundance: many; d_gene: TRBD1; v_gene: TRBV29-1; j_gene: TRBJ2-1; CDR3nt: TGCAGCGTCGACATGACAGGGATTAAGCAGTTCTTC; CDR3aa: CSVDMTGIKQFF
abundance: few; d_gene: TRBD2; v_gene: TRBV20-1; j_gene: TRBJ2-4; CDR3nt: TGCAGTGCTAGTTTAGGCGGGAGGGCCGCTCTGGACATTCAGTACTTC; CDR3aa: CSASLGGRAALDIQYF
abundance: many; d_gene: NA; v_gene: TRBV6-5; j_gene: TRBJ1-1; CDR3nt: TGTGCCAGCAGTTACCCTAGGCAGGCCACTGAAGCTTTCTTT; CDR3aa: CASSYPRQATEAFF
abundance: many; d_gene: TRBD1; v_gene: TRBV12-3/TRBV12-4; j_gene: TRBJ2-7; CDR3nt: TGTGCCAGCAGCCCCGGGACAGGTTTCCACGAGCAGTACTTC; CDR3aa: CASSPGTGFHEQYF
abundance: few; d_gene: NA; v_gene: TRBV25-1; j_gene: TRBJ1-5; CDR3nt: TGTGCCAGCACCAAGGGAGATCGGGTTGGTCAGCCCCAGCATTTT; CDR3aa: CASTKGDRVGQPQHF
abundance: many; d_gene: TRBD2; v_gene: TRBV5-1; j_gene: TRBJ2-1; CDR3nt: TGCGCCAGCAGCTTGGCCTTAGGGCTAGCGGCCTCCTACAATGAGCAGTTCTTC; CDR3aa: CASSLALGLAASYNEQFF
abundance: few; d_gene: NA; v_gene: TRBV6-5; j_gene: TRBJ2-1; CDR3nt: TGTGCCAGCAGTCGCACCCTCAATGAGCAGTTCTTC; CDR3aa: CASSRTLNEQFF
abundance: NA; d_gene: NA; v_gene: TRBV12-3/TRBV12-4; j_gene: TRBJ2-1; CDR3nt: TGTGCCAGCAGGGATTGGCGGGGAAATGAGCAGTTCTTC; CDR3aa: CASRDWRGNEQFF
abundance: many; d_gene: TRBD1; v_gene: TRBV5-5; j_gene: TRBJ2-2; CDR3nt: TGTGCCAGCACCGCGACAGGGATCAACACCGGGGAGCTGTTTTTT; CDR3aa: CASTATGINTGELFF
abundance: NA; d_gene: NA; v_gene: TRBV20-1; j_gene: TRBJ2-2; CDR3nt: TGCAGCGCCCAACGTTGGACGGGGGACACCGGGGAGCTGTTTTTT; CDR3aa: CSAQRWTGDTGELFF
abundance: once; d_gene: NA; v_gene: TRBV30; j_gene: TRBJ1-5; CDR3nt: TGTGCCTGGAGCCTGACAGTGTATAGCAATCAGCCCCAGCATTTT; CDR3aa: CAWSLTVYSNQPQHF
abundance: NA; d_gene: TRBD1; v_gene: TRBV5-4; j_gene: TRBJ2-1; CDR3nt: TGTGCCAGCAGCTTGGCCAGGGGGCAAGGATTGGAGCAGTTCTTC; CDR3aa: CASSLARGQGLEQFF
abundance: few; d_gene: NA; v_gene: TRBV7-6; j_gene: TRBJ1-3; CDR3nt: TGTGCCAGCAGCTTAGGGGGAGGAAACACCATATATTTT; CDR3aa: CASSLGGGNTIYF
abundance: many; d_gene: NA; v_gene: TRBV15; j_gene: TRBJ2-3; CDR3nt: TGTGCCACCAGCAGAGTACGAAGGACTGTAGTTACGCAGTATTTT; CDR3aa: CATSRVRRTVVTQYF
abundance: many; d_gene: TRBD1; v_gene: TRBV28; j_gene: TRBJ2-5; CDR3nt: TGTGCCAGCAGCGACAGGGATATGGAGACCCAGTACTTC; CDR3aa: CASSDRDMETQYF
abundance: many; d_gene: TRBD2; v_gene: TRBV5-5; j_gene: TRBJ2-7; CDR3nt: TGTGCCAGCAGCTTGCCTAGCGGGGGCTTTGCCTCCTACGAGCAGTACTTC; CDR3aa: CASSLPSGGFASYEQYF
abundance: NA; d_gene: TRBD1; v_gene: TRBV4-2; j_gene: TRBJ2-3; CDR3nt: TGTGCCAGCAGCCATAGGACAGGGACCACAGATACGCAGTATTTT; CDR3aa: CASSHRTGTTDTQYF
abundance: many; d_gene: TRBD1; v_gene: TRBV11-3; j_gene: TRBJ2-3; CDR3nt: TGTGCCAGCAGCTCCCGGGACAGTGGCACAGATACGCAGTATTTT; CDR3aa: CASSSRDSGTDTQYF
abundance: NA; d_gene: NA; v_gene: TRBV5-1; j_gene: TRBJ1-2; CDR3nt: TGCGCCAGCAGCTCGACAGCGACGGGCGGCTACACCTTC; CDR3aa: CASSSTATGGYTF
abundance: many; d_gene: NA; v_gene: TRBV20-1; j_gene: TRBJ1-6; CDR3nt: TGCAGTGCTAACCGGGACACATATAATTCACCCCTCCACTTT; CDR3aa: CSANRDTYNSPLHF
abundance: many; d_gene: NA; v_gene: TRBV12-3/TRBV12-4; j_gene: TRBJ2-2; CDR3nt: TGTGCCAGCAGTTTGCCAGGGAAGCTGTTTTTT; CDR3aa: CASSLPGKLFF
abundance: many; d_gene: NA; v_gene: TRBV21-1; j_gene: TRBJ2-7; CDR3nt: TGTGCCAGCAGCAAAAAAATGGGGACAGATCTCTACGAGCAGTACTTC; CDR3aa: CASSKKMGTDLYEQYF
abundance: many; d_gene: NA; v_gene: TRBV11-3; j_gene: TRBJ2-2; CDR3nt: TGTGCCAGCAGCGATAACGCCGGGGAGCTGTTTTTT; CDR3aa: CASSDNAGELFF
abundance: few; d_gene: NA; v_gene: TRBV4-3; j_gene: TRBJ2-1; CDR3nt: TGCGCCAGCAGCCAGACTTTCAATGAGCAGTTCTTC; CDR3aa: CASSQTFNEQFF
abundance: NA; d_gene: NA; v_gene: TRBV5-1; j_gene: TRBJ1-4; CDR3nt: TGCGCCAGCAGCTTGGCGGGCGTCGGAAAACTGTTTTTT; CDR3aa: CASSLAGVGKLFF
abundance: many; d_gene: TRBD1; v_gene: TRBV4-2; j_gene: TRBJ1-3; CDR3nt: TGTGCCAGCAGCCCCAGGGGGGCCTCTGGAAACACCATATATTTT; CDR3aa: CASSPRGASGNTIYF
abundance: many; d_gene: NA; v_gene: TRBV29-1; j_gene: TRBJ1-1; CDR3nt: TGCAGCGTTGATAAGGGATCCACTGAAGCTTTCTTT; CDR3aa: CSVDKGSTEAFF
abundance: many; d_gene: NA; v_gene: TRBV20-1; j_gene: TRBJ1-2; CDR3nt: TGCAGTGCTAGAGATCGGGGTCCCAATGGCTACACCTTC; CDR3aa: CSARDRGPNGYTF
abundance: many; d_gene: TRBD1; v_gene: TRBV10-2; j_gene: TRBJ2-6; CDR3nt: TGCGCCAGCAGGCTAACAGGGGGCGCCTTCTCTGGGGCCAACGTCCTGACTTTC; CDR3aa: CASRLTGGAFSGANVLTF
abundance: few; d_gene: NA; v_gene: TRBV6-2/TRBV6-3; j_gene: TRBJ2-7; CDR3nt: TGTGCCAGCCGATTGGACAGTCACTACGAGCAGTACTTC; CDR3aa: CASRLDSHYEQYF
abundance: many; d_gene: NA; v_gene: TRBV12-3/TRBV12-4; j_gene: TRBJ1-1; CDR3nt: TGTGCCAGCAGTCCCCAGCGTTACAACACTGAAGCTTTCTTT; CDR3aa: CASSPQRYNTEAFF
abundance: NA; d_gene: NA; v_gene: TRBV19; j_gene: TRBJ2-1; CDR3nt: TGTGCCAGTAGTATGGGGCTTGGGACCTACAATGAGCAGTTCTTC; CDR3aa: CASSMGLGTYNEQFF
abundance: many; d_gene: NA; v_gene: TRBV5-1; j_gene: TRBJ2-5; CDR3nt: TGCGCCAGCAGCTTACAAGCCCAAGAGACCCAGTACTTC; CDR3aa: CASSLQAQETQYF
abundance: many; d_gene: NA; v_gene: TRBV29-1; j_gene: TRBJ2-5; CDR3nt: TGCAGCGTTGAAACTAGTGCCTTAGGAGAGACCCAGTACTTC; CDR3aa: CSVETSALGETQYF
abundance: NA; d_gene: NA; v_gene: TRBV7-9; j_gene: TRBJ2-7; CDR3nt: TGTGCCAGCAGCCGGCCAGGGAACTACGAGCAGTACTTC; CDR3aa: CASSRPGNYEQYF
abundance: many; d_gene: NA; v_gene: TRBV7-2; j_gene: TRBJ2-4; CDR3nt: TGTGCCAGCAGCCCCCCCCCATTGGGTGACATTCAGTACTTC; CDR3aa: CASSPPPLGDIQYF
abundance: many; d_gene: NA; v_gene: TRBV30; j_gene: TRBJ1-1; CDR3nt: TGTGCCTGGAGTCTTGGTGGGACGAACACTGAAGCTTTCTTT; CDR3aa: CAWSLGGTNTEAFF
abundance: many; d_gene: TRBD1; v_gene: TRBV5-1; j_gene: TRBJ1-5; CDR3nt: TGCGCCAGCAGCCCCAGGGACAGACGAGTTAAAAGTAATCAGCCCCAGCATTTT; CDR3aa: CASSPRDRRVKSNQPQHF
abundance: few; d_gene: NA; v_gene: TRBV28; j_gene: TRBJ2-3; CDR3nt: TGTGCCAGCAGTAGGCAGGGGTCTAAGACAGATACGCAGTATTTT; CDR3aa: CASSRQGSKTDTQYF
abundance: many; d_gene: NA; v_gene: TRBV12-3/TRBV12-4; j_gene: TRBJ2-2; CDR3nt: TGTGCCAGCACTGTGAGGGTTTTTACCGGGGAGCTGTTTTTT; CDR3aa: CASTVRVFTGELFF
abundance: many; d_gene: TRBD1; v_gene: TRBV12-3/TRBV12-4; j_gene: TRBJ2-3; CDR3nt: TGTGCCAGCAGTTTAGTGGGGACAGGGACGCAGTATTTT; CDR3aa: CASSLVGTGTQYF
abundance: many; d_gene: TRBD2; v_gene: TRBV7-3; j_gene: TRBJ2-1; CDR3nt: TGTGCCAGCAGCTCTCTAGCGGGAGGTCACAATGAGCAGTTCTTC; CDR3aa: CASSSLAGGHNEQFF
abundance: many; d_gene: NA; v_gene: TRBV3-1; j_gene: TRBJ2-2; CDR3nt: TGTGCCAGCAGCCAAGCCCCAAACACCGGGGAGCTGTTTTTT; CDR3aa: CASSQAPNTGELFF
abundance: many; d_gene: NA; v_gene: TRBV5-6; j_gene: TRBJ1-2; CDR3nt: TGTGCCAGCAGAATGGGGCTAGGCAGTAACCGCTTCTATGGCTACACCTTC; CDR3aa: CASRMGLGSNRFYGYTF
abundance: many; d_gene: TRBD1; v_gene: TRBV10-3; j_gene: TRBJ2-1; CDR3nt: TGTGCCATCAGAACAGGGGACAGGGCCAATGAGCAGTTCTTC; CDR3aa: CAIRTGDRANEQFF
abundance: many; d_gene: TRBD2; v_gene: TRBV20-1; j_gene: TRBJ2-3; CDR3nt: TGCAGTGCGGCGGGGGCGGGACTAGGGCCGACAGATACGCAGTATTTT; CDR3aa: CSAAGAGLGPTDTQYF
abundance: many; d_gene: NA; v_gene: TRBV24-1; j_gene: TRBJ2-1; CDR3nt: TGTGCCACCAGTGATCCTTGTAATGAGCAGTTCTTC; CDR3aa: CATSDPCNEQFF
abundance: many; d_gene: NA; v_gene: TRBV5-1; j_gene: TRBJ2-2; CDR3nt: TGCGCCAGCAGCTTCGTTTCCTACACCGGGGAGCTGTTTTTT; CDR3aa: CASSFVSYTGELFF